Listed below are T cell receptor beta chains from one sample, sequenced in a study of blood T cell repertoires in COVID-19. Using immunoSEQ multiplex PCR, the repertoire was profiled, and TCRdb retains in-frame clones only, with some absent. The repertoire holds approximately 97,000 clones, with around 90% as singletons. The specimen sequenced was peripheral blood. The source of these receptors is a man in his fifties with COVID-19, enrolled during active disease. The CDR3 runs from the conserved cysteine through the conserved F or W. A D gene is named only where the DNA matches it firmly. For some rows the clone size is stated as once, few or many, or as a class when expanded; others skip it.

CDR3aa,CDR3nt,v_gene,abundance,j_gene,d_gene
CASSDWTGLGNQPQHF,TGTGCCAGCAGTGATTGGACAGGCTTGGGCAATCAGCCCCAGCATTTT,TRBV6-1,-,TRBJ1-5,TRBD1
CASSQDRGSYEQYF,TGTGCCAGCTCCCAGGACAGGGGCTCCTACGAGCAGTACTTC,TRBV27,-,TRBJ2-7,TRBD1
CATSDFAGGAGGYTF,TGTGCCACCAGTGATTTCGCAGGGGGCGCGGGTGGCTACACCTTC,TRBV24-1,-,TRBJ1-2,TRBD1
CSASLPGQGVYEQYF,TGCAGTGCTAGTCTCCCGGGACAGGGCGTCTACGAGCAGTACTTC,TRBV20-1,few,TRBJ2-7,TRBD1
CASSGGQGPIDSPLHF,TGCGCCAGCAGCGGAGGACAGGGGCCCATTGATTCACCCCTCCACTTT,TRBV5-1,-,TRBJ1-6,TRBD1
CASSPGTGVGYTF,TGTGCCAGCTCACCCGGGACAGGGGTTGGCTACACCTTC,TRBV18,-,TRBJ1-2,TRBD1
CAWSVGRGYEQYF,TGTGCCTGGTCGGTGGGGCGAGGCTACGAGCAGTACTTC,TRBV30,-,TRBJ2-7,-
CASSLDGGGYGYTF,TGCGCCAGCAGCTTGGACGGGGGAGGCTATGGCTACACCTTC,TRBV5-1,-,TRBJ1-2,-
CASRLQGGSNQPQHF,TGTGCCAGCAGGTTACAGGGCGGTAGCAATCAGCCCCAGCATTTT,TRBV27,few,TRBJ1-5,-
CASSLWDSPQETQYF,TGCGCCAGCAGTTTGTGGGACAGCCCCCAAGAGACCCAGTACTTC,TRBV5-1,-,TRBJ2-5,TRBD1